The next 9 T cell receptor beta chains were all read from a single sample in a study of T cells in Graves' hyperthyroidism and ophthalmopathy. The CDR3 regions of TCR beta were amplified from RNA transcripts. The TCR CDR3 first-round RT-PCR relied on the HTBI primer set. TCRdb redid the calling of the multiplex PCR reads with MiXCR, one entry per CDR3 protein. Of about 500,000 distinct CDR3 sequences detected, 13% to 15% appear once; the ten largest clones hold about 17%. Sequencing was carried out using blood. These TCRs come from a woman aged 18-35 years with Graves' hyperthyroidism.

On this clonotype: This may be a read error, as it is one base from a much larger clone. This chain connects TRBV5-4 to TRBJ2-3, with 8 bases lining up with TRBD2. Germline lookup yields CDR1 SGHNT and CDR2 YYREEE (reference sequence). This CDR3 has 13 amino acids. CDR3 nucleotide sequence: TGTACCAGCAGCAACGCACTAGCGGCGACGCAGTATTTT. Translated: CTSSNALAATQYF.

This chain joins TRBV20-1 and TRBJ2-3; 10 nucleotides match TRBD2. Trimming took 6 bases from V and 4 from J; bases not matched to a gene: 10. CDR3 length: 15 residues. The V gene's germline CDR1 is DFQATT and CDR2 SNEGSKA (reference sequence). As DNA, the CDR3 is TGCAGTGCGACTTCTAGCGGGAGAGTGGCAGATACGCAGTATTTT. As protein: CSATSSGRVADTQYF.

At least ten counts were recorded for this clonotype. This chain connects TRBV3-1 to TRBJ2-2; D remains ambiguous. The germline gives CDR1 LGHDT, CDR2 YNNKEL (reference sequence). V was pared by 3 bases and J by 7 bases, with 9 bases between. The CDR3 runs 13 residues. CDR3 protein: CASSHGRNGELFF. The CDR3 DNA is TGTGCCAGCAGCCACGGTCGAAACGGGGAGCTGTTTTTT.

In its sample, this clonotype was seen many times. The J gene is TRBJ2-1, the V gene TRBV20-1; tentative D call: TRBD2 (5 bases). The V end lost 5 bases, the J end lost 5 bases, and 22 bases lay between the germline ends. The CDR3 loop spans 16 amino acids. The V gene's germline CDR1 is DFQATT and CDR2 SNEGSKA (reference sequence). The CDR3 sequence is CSAPAPRTRSDNEQFF. The CDR3 DNA reads as TGCAGTGCTCCCGCTCCTCGGACTCGATCCGACAATGAGCAGTTCTTC.

This clonotype has at least ten counts. This rearrangement joins TRBV27 to TRBJ1-3, with a possible D match to TRBD1 (6 bases). CDR3 size: 14 residues. V was trimmed by 4 bases and J by 4 bases, leaving 11 bases between them. From germline, CDR1 is MNHEY and CDR2 SMNVEV (reference sequence). CDR3 in DNA: TGTGCCAGCAGTTGGGACAAAGAGGGAAACACCATATATTTT. Translation gives CASSWDKEGNTIYF.

This clonotype occurred many times. This chain uses TRBV12-3 or TRBV12-4 with TRBJ1-6, with 10 nucleotides matching TRBD1. The CDR3 loop spans 16 amino acids. V shed 6 bases, J shed 8 bases, and the junction held 10 bases outside the gene matches. CDR3 sequence: CASSRDGDRGYSPLHF. The CDR3 nucleotides are TGTGCCAGCAGCCGAGATGGGGACAGGGGATATTCACCCCTCCACTTT.

This clonotype was recorded many times. The V call is TRBV6-5, the J call TRBJ1-2; D unclear. Germline V lookup: CDR1 MNHEY, CDR2 SVGAGI. The CDR3 is 16 amino acids. V was clipped by 0 bases and J by 0 bases, with 11 bases between them. The CDR3 DNA is TGTGCCAGCAGTTACTCGTTTTCAGCAGCTAACTATGGCTACACCTTC. This codes for CASSYSFSAANYGYTF.

There are many counts of this clonotype. V is TRBV20-1 and J is TRBJ2-1; D not resolved. Germline CDR1 DFQATT, CDR2 SNEGSKA (reference sequence). The CDR3 sequence is 11 residues long. The ends were cut back, 5 bases at V and 7 bases at J, with 9 bases in the middle. The CDR3 protein is CSADGPNEQFF. CDR3 DNA: TGCAGTGCTGACGGGCCGAATGAGCAGTTCTTC.

On this clonotype itself: This may be a read error, as it is one base from a much larger clone. The chain has TRBV12-3 or TRBV12-4 and TRBJ1-3; D ambiguous. The germline V and J ends were trimmed by 11 bases and 0 bases, with 14 bases remaining between them. CDR3 size: 14 residues. CDR3 sequence (DNA): TGTGCCTGCATCCGTGGTAACTCTGGAAACACCATATATTTT. Protein sequence: CACIRGNSGNTIYF.